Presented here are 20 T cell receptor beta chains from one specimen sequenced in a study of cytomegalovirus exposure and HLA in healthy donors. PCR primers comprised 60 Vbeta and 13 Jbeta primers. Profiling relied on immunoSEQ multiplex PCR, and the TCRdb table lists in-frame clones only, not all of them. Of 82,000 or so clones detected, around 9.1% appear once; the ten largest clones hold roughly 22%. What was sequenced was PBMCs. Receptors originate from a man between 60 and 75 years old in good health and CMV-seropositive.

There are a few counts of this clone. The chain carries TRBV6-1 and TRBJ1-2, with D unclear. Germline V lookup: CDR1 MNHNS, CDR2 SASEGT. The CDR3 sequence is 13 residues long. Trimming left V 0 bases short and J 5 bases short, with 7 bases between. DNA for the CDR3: TGTGCCAGCAGTGAAGCCTCGGGGTATGGCTACACCTTC. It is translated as CASSEASGYGYTF.

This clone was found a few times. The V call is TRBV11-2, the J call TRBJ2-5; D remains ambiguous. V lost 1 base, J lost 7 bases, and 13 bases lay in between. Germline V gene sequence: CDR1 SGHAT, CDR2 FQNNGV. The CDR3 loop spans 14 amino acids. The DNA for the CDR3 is TGTGCCAGCAGCTTAGGTGGTGGCCCCGTGACCCAGTACTTC. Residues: CASSLGGGPVTQYF.

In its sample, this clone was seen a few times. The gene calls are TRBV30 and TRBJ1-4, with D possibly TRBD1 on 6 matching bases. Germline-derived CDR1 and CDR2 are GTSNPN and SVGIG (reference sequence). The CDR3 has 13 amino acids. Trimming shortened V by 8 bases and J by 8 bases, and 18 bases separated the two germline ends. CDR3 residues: CAGKQGSSEKLFF. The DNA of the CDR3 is TGTGCCGGGAAACAGGGCTCCTCCGAAAAACTGTTTTTT.

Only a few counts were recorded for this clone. The CDR3 loop reads CASSALSGVGYGYTF. The CDR3 nucleotides are TGTGCCAGCAGTGCTTTGTCAGGGGTAGGCTATGGCTACACCTTC. This chain joins TRBV2 and TRBJ1-2; tentatively, D is TRBD1 (6 bases). V was clipped by 4 bases and J by 4 bases, with 16 bases between them. The CDR3 consists of 15 residues. Germline CDR1 SNHLY, CDR2 FYNNEI.

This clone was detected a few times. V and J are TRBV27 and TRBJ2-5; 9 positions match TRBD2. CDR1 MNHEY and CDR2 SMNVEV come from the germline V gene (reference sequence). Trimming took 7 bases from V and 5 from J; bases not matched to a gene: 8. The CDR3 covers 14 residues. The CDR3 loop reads CASNAGGPRETQYF. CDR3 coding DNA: TGTGCCAGCAATGCGGGAGGGCCCCGGGAGACCCAGTACTTC.

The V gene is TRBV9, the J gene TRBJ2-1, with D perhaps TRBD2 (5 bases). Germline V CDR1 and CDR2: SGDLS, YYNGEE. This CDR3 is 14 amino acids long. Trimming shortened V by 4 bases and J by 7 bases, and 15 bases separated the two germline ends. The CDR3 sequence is CASSPPGSQNEQFF. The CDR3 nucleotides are TGTGCCAGCAGCCCCCCGGGGTCCCAGAATGAGCAGTTCTTC.

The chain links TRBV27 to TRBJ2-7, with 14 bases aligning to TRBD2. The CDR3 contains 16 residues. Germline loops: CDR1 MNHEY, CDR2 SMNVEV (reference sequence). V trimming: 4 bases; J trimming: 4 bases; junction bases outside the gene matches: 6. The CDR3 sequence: CASSSTGLAGGYEQYF. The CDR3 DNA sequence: TGTGCCAGCAGTTCGACTGGACTAGCGGGAGGATACGAGCAGTACTTC.

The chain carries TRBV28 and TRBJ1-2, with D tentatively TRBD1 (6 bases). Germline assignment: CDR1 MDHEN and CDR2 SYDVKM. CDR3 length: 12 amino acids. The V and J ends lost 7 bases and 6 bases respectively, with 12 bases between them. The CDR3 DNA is TGTGCCAGCATGAACAGGGTAGATGGCTACACCTTC. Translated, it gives CASMNRVDGYTF.

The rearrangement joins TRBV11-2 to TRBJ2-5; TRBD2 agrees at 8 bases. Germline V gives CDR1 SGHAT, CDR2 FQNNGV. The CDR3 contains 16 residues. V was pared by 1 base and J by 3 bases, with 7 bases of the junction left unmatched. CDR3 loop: CASSLGLAGWEETQYF. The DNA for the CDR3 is TGTGCCAGCAGCTTAGGCCTAGCGGGTTGGGAAGAGACCCAGTACTTC. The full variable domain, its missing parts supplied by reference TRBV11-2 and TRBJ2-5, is EAGVAQSPRYKIIEKRQSVAFWCNPISGHATLYWYQQILGQGPKLLIQFQNNGVVDDSQLPKDRFSAERLKGVDSTLKIQPAKLEDSAVYLCASSLGLAGWEETQYFGPGTRLLVL.

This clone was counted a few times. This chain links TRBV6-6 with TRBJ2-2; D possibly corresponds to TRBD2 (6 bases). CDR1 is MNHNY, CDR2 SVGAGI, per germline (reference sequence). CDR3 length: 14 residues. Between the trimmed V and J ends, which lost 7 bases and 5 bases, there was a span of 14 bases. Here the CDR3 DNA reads TGTGCCAGCACTAAGGAGGGGAGGACCGGGGAGCTGTTTTTT. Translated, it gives CASTKEGRTGELFF.

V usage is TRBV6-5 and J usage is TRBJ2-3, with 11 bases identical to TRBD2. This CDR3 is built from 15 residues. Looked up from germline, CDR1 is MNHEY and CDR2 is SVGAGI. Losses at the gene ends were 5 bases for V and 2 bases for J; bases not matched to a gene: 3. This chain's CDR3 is CASSRLAGTTDTQYF. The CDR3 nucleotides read TGTGCCAGCAGTCGACTAGCGGGGACCACAGATACGCAGTATTTT.

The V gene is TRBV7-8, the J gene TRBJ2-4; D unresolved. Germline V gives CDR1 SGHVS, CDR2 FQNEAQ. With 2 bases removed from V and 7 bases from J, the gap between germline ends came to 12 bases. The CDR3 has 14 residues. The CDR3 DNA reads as TGTGCCAGCAGCTTAAGAGGAGACCTTAACATTCAGTACTTC. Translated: CASSLRGDLNIQYF.

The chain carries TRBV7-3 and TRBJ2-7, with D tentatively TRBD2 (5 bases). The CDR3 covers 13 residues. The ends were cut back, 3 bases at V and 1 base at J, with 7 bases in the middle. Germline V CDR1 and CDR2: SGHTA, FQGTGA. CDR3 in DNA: TGTGCCAGCAGCTTGGACTGGTCCTACGAGCAGTACTTC. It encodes CASSLDWSYEQYF.

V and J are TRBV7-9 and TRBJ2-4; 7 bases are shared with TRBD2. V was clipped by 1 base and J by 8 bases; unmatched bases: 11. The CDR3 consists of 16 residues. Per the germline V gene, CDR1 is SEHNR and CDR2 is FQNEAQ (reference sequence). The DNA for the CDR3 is TGTGCCAGCAGCTTAGGCGACAGCGGGGTGTTGGACATTCAGTACTTC. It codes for CASSLGDSGVLDIQYF.

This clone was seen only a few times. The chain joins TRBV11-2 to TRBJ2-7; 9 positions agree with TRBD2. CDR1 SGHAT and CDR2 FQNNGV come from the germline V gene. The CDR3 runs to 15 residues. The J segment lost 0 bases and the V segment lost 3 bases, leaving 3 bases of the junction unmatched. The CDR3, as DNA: TGTGCCAGCAGCTTTTTGCGGGGGGGCTCCTACGAGCAGTACGTC. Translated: CASSFLRGGSYEQYV.

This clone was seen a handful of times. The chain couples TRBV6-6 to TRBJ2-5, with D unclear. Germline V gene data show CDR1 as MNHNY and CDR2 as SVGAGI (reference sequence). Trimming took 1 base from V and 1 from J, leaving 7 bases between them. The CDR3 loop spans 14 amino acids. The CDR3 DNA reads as TGTGCCAGCAGTTACTTGGCGGCCCAAGAGACCCAGTACTTC. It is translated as CASSYLAAQETQYF.

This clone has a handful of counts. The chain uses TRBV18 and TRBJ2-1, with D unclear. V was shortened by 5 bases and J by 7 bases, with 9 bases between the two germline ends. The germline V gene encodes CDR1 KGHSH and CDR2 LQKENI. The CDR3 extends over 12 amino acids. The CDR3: CASSGDLNEQFF. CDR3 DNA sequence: TGTGCCAGCTCAGGAGACTTGAATGAGCAGTTCTTC.

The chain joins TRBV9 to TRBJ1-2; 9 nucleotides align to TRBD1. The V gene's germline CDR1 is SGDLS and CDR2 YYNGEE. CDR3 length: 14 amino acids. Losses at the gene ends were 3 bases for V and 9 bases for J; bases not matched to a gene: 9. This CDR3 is CASSADRGYQSYTF. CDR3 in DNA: TGTGCCAGCAGCGCGGACAGGGGATATCAAAGCTACACCTTC.

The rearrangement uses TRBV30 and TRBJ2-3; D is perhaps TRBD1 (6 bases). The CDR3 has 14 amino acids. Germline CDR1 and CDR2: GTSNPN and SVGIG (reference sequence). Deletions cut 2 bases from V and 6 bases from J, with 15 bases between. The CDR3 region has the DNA TGTGCCTGGAGTCGAACAGGGAATCCCGATACGCAGTATTTT. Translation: CAWSRTGNPDTQYF.

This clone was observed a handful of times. The CDR3 DNA sequence: TGCGCCAGCAGCTTGCGAGCGGGGGGGCCCGGAGATACGCAGTATTTT. This sequence encodes CASSLRAGGPGDTQYF. V and J are TRBV5-1 and TRBJ2-3; 10 nucleotides line up with TRBD2. The CDR3 consists of 16 residues. The V gene end was trimmed by 1 base and the J gene end by 5 bases; junction bases not matched to a gene: 7. Germline CDR1 and CDR2: SGHRS and YFSETQ.